This is a list of T cell receptor beta chains from one sample in a study of T cell responses to AZD1222 COVID-19 vaccine. Profiling relied on immunoSEQ multiplex PCR, and the TCRdb table lists in-frame clones only, not all of them. Of about 64,000 clones in the sample, 80% were seen once. The specimen comprised peripheral blood, sampled 28 days after the second AZD1222 dose. The source is an adult who received the AZD1222 COVID-19 vaccine. Both conserved end residues are part of each CDR3. A D gene is named only where the DNA matches it firmly. Rows may omit the clone size; those that give it use once, few, many or a size class.

D gene: TRBD2
clone size: once
V gene: TRBV9
J gene: TRBJ2-5
CDR3 DNA: TGTGCCAGCAGCGTTTCCGCGGGGGGGCTGGAGACCCAGTACTTC
CDR3 protein: CASSVSAGGLETQYF

D gene: .
clone size: .
V gene: TRBV10-3
J gene: TRBJ1-6
CDR3 DNA: TGTGCCATCAGTACCGGGACTTATAATTCACCCCTCCACTTT
CDR3 protein: CAISTGTYNSPLHF

D gene: TRBD2
clone size: .
V gene: TRBV7-6
J gene: TRBJ2-1
CDR3 DNA: TGTGCCAGCAGTACCACTGGGCTAGCGGGGCTCAATGAGCAGTTCTTC
CDR3 protein: CASSTTGLAGLNEQFF

D gene: TRBD1
clone size: .
V gene: TRBV10-2
J gene: TRBJ1-2
CDR3 DNA: TGCGCCAGCAGTGGCTCCGGGACAGACGAAACTAACTATGGCTACACCTTC
CDR3 protein: CASSGSGTDETNYGYTF

D gene: TRBD2
clone size: .
V gene: TRBV2
J gene: TRBJ2-2
CDR3 DNA: TGTGCCAGCAGACGACTAGCGGGGGGGCATCCCGGGGAGCTGTTTTTT
CDR3 protein: CASRRLAGGHPGELFF

D gene: .
clone size: .
V gene: TRBV6-5
J gene: TRBJ2-3
CDR3 DNA: TGTGCCAGCAGTCCCGGGGACTTCTACACAGATACGCAGTATTTT
CDR3 protein: CASSPGDFYTDTQYF

D gene: TRBD1
clone size: .
V gene: TRBV9
J gene: TRBJ1-2
CDR3 DNA: TGTGCCAGCAGCTTCCTCCCCGGGACAGGGGTCTATGGCTACACCTTC
CDR3 protein: CASSFLPGTGVYGYTF

D gene: .
clone size: .
V gene: TRBV16
J gene: TRBJ2-4
CDR3 DNA: TGTGCCAGCAGCCGGGCAATAGCGATCCCCGACCCCCACATTCAGTACTTC
CDR3 protein: CASSRAIAIPDPHIQYF

D gene: .
clone size: .
V gene: TRBV9
J gene: TRBJ2-1
CDR3 DNA: TGTGCCAGCAGCGTAGGGGGGGTCTACAATGAGCAGTTCTTC
CDR3 protein: CASSVGGVYNEQFF

D gene: .
clone size: few
V gene: TRBV6-2/TRBV6-3
J gene: TRBJ2-1
CDR3 DNA: TGTGCCAGCAGCCCCCGTATGAGACGGACAGCGTACAATGAGCAGTTCTTC
CDR3 protein: CASSPRMRRTAYNEQFF

D gene: .
clone size: few
V gene: TRBV7-9
J gene: TRBJ2-7
CDR3 DNA: TGTGCCACCACTTCCCACGAGCAGTACTTC
CDR3 protein: CATTSHEQYF

D gene: .
clone size: .
V gene: TRBV10-1
J gene: TRBJ1-3
CDR3 DNA: TGCGCCAGCAGTGTTGGTTTGGGCTCTGGAAACACCATATATTTT
CDR3 protein: CASSVGLGSGNTIYF

D gene: .
clone size: .
V gene: TRBV6-1
J gene: TRBJ2-6
CDR3 DNA: TGTGCCAGCAGTGCCTCACAGGGACCTCCCTCTGGGGCCAACGTCCTGACTTTC
CDR3 protein: CASSASQGPPSGANVLTF

D gene: .
clone size: .
V gene: TRBV10-3
J gene: TRBJ1-2
CDR3 DNA: TGTGCCATCAGCTCGGGCAACTATGGCTACACCTTC
CDR3 protein: CAISSGNYGYTF

D gene: .
clone size: .
V gene: TRBV7-2
J gene: TRBJ1-4
CDR3 DNA: TGTGCCAGCAGCCCGGGCGGGTTTAATGAAAAACTGTTTTTT
CDR3 protein: CASSPGGFNEKLFF

D gene: .
clone size: .
V gene: TRBV28
J gene: TRBJ2-7
CDR3 DNA: TGTGCCAGCAGTTTTGGGGGTCGGTCTTACGAGCAGTACTTC
CDR3 protein: CASSFGGRSYEQYF

D gene: TRBD1
clone size: .
V gene: TRBV6-2/TRBV6-3
J gene: TRBJ2-5
CDR3 DNA: TGTGCCAGCAGTGTGGACAGGGGGCAAGAGACCCAGTACTTC
CDR3 protein: CASSVDRGQETQYF

D gene: TRBD1
clone size: .
V gene: TRBV10-3
J gene: TRBJ1-4
CDR3 DNA: TGTGCCATCAGAGGGGACAGAGAGAGTGAAAAACTGTTTTTT
CDR3 protein: CAIRGDRESEKLFF

D gene: .
clone size: few
V gene: TRBV3-1/TRBV3-2
J gene: TRBJ1-1
CDR3 DNA: TGTGCCAGCAGCCTACAGGGTTCGGCTGAAGCTTTCTTT
CDR3 protein: CASSLQGSAEAFF

D gene: TRBD2
clone size: .
V gene: TRBV4-2
J gene: TRBJ2-5
CDR3 DNA: TGTGCCAGCAGCCTCTATTGGCCAGCGGGGGGGCAAGAGACCCAGTACTTC
CDR3 protein: CASSLYWPAGGQETQYF

D gene: .
clone size: .
V gene: TRBV2
J gene: TRBJ1-5
CDR3 DNA: TGTGCCAGCAGTGAAAGGCCACAAAACCGGTACTATCAGCCCCAGCATTTT
CDR3 protein: CASSERPQNRYYQPQHF

D gene: .
clone size: .
V gene: TRBV7-8
J gene: TRBJ1-5
CDR3 DNA: TGTGCCAGGAGATCCAGGTATTATCAGCCCCAGCATTTT
CDR3 protein: CARRSRYYQPQHF

D gene: TRBD1
clone size: few
V gene: TRBV18
J gene: TRBJ1-5
CDR3 DNA: TGTGCCAGCTCGGAGGGACAGGGGGTCAATCAGCCCCAGCATTTT
CDR3 protein: CASSEGQGVNQPQHF

D gene: TRBD1
clone size: few
V gene: TRBV9
J gene: TRBJ1-4
CDR3 DNA: TGTGCCAGCAGCGAAACAGGGGGTATCGGAAAACTGTTTTTT
CDR3 protein: CASSETGGIGKLFF

D gene: .
clone size: once
V gene: TRBV6-4
J gene: TRBJ2-3
CDR3 DNA: TGTGCCAGCAGCCCAGAGGGGTATGAAACAGATACGCAGTATTTT
CDR3 protein: CASSPEGYETDTQYF

D gene: .
clone size: .
V gene: TRBV5-1
J gene: TRBJ1-5
CDR3 DNA: TGCGCCAGCAGCCCCTCCCCAGGGGAGCTACAGCCCCAGCATTTT
CDR3 protein: CASSPSPGELQPQHF

D gene: .
clone size: few
V gene: TRBV5-4
J gene: TRBJ2-7
CDR3 DNA: TGTGCCAGCAGCTTGGCCGAACAGTTTGGGGAGCAGTACTTC
CDR3 protein: CASSLAEQFGEQYF

D gene: .
clone size: .
V gene: TRBV18
J gene: TRBJ1-2
CDR3 DNA: TGTGCCAGCTCACCACCCGGGGGGCATGGCTACACCTTC
CDR3 protein: CASSPPGGHGYTF

D gene: .
clone size: .
V gene: TRBV5-1
J gene: TRBJ1-4
CDR3 DNA: TGCGCCAGCAGCTTGGGACAGTTAAATGAAAAACTGTTTTTT
CDR3 protein: CASSLGQLNEKLFF

D gene: .
clone size: .
V gene: TRBV19
J gene: TRBJ2-7
CDR3 DNA: TGTGCCAGTAGTCGGGCAGAAGCGACCTACGAGCAGTACTTC
CDR3 protein: CASSRAEATYEQYF

D gene: .
clone size: .
V gene: TRBV5-1
J gene: TRBJ1-1
CDR3 DNA: TGCGCCAGCAGCTTCACGTTGAACACTGAAGCTTTCTTT
CDR3 protein: CASSFTLNTEAFF

D gene: .
clone size: .
V gene: TRBV21-1
J gene: TRBJ2-2
CDR3 DNA: TGTGCCAGCAGCAAAGCCCTAAACCGAAGCCGGGACAGGCAGGACACCGGGGAGCTGTTTTTT
CDR3 protein: CASSKALNRSRDRQDTGELFF

D gene: .
clone size: .
V gene: TRBV19
J gene: TRBJ1-6
CDR3 DNA: TGTGCCAGTAGTATTCAGGGTCAACCCCTCCACTTT
CDR3 protein: CASSIQGQPLHF

D gene: .
clone size: .
V gene: TRBV19
J gene: TRBJ2-7
CDR3 DNA: TGTGCCAGTAGTCCTCAGCCGTCCAACCCCAGCGAGCAGTACTTC
CDR3 protein: CASSPQPSNPSEQYF

D gene: .
clone size: .
V gene: TRBV19
J gene: TRBJ2-1
CDR3 DNA: TGTGCCAGTAGTATAGCCGGGGGTCCGTCTAGGAATGAGCAGTTCTTC
CDR3 protein: CASSIAGGPSRNEQFF

D gene: .
clone size: .
V gene: TRBV28
J gene: TRBJ1-3
CDR3 DNA: TGTGCCAGCAGTTTAGGGGGGGCCGACGGAAACACCATATATTTT
CDR3 protein: CASSLGGADGNTIYF

D gene: .
clone size: few
V gene: TRBV5-1
J gene: TRBJ1-1
CDR3 DNA: TGCGCCAGCAGCTTGGCGCAGGGCATGAACACTGAAGCTTTCTTT
CDR3 protein: CASSLAQGMNTEAFF

D gene: TRBD1
clone size: .
V gene: TRBV13
J gene: TRBJ1-1
CDR3 DNA: TGTGCCAGCAGCTTCTTGACAGGGCCGAACACTGAAGCTTTCTTT
CDR3 protein: CASSFLTGPNTEAFF

D gene: .
clone size: .
V gene: TRBV5-6
J gene: TRBJ1-6
CDR3 DNA: TGTGCCAGCAGCTTGTCGCCCAGGGCCGATAATTCACCCCTCCACTTT
CDR3 protein: CASSLSPRADNSPLHF

D gene: .
clone size: .
V gene: TRBV3-1/TRBV3-2
J gene: TRBJ1-1
CDR3 DNA: TGTGCCAGCAGCCAACTCGGGGTGGCGAGGTGGGCTTTCTTT
CDR3 protein: CASSQLGVARWAFF